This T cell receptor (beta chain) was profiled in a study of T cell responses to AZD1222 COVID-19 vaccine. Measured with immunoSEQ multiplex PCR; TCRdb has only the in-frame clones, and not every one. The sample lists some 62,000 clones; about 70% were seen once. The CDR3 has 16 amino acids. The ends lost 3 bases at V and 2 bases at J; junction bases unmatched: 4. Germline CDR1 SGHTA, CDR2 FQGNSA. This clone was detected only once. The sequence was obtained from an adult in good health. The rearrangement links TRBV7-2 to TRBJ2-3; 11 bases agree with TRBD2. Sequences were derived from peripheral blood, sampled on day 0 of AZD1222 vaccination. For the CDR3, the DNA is TGTGCCAGCAGCTTGAGACTAGCGGGACCCACAGATACGCAGTATTTT. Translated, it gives CASSLRLAGPTDTQYF.